These T cell receptor beta chains were read from a single sample in a study of T cells in Graves' hyperthyroidism and ophthalmopathy. TCRdb re-called the multiplex PCR reads through MiXCR, storing one row per CDR3 protein. The sample consists of 650,000 to 750,000 distinct CDR3 sequences, less than 15% of them appearing once. Sequencing was carried out using blood. These receptor sequences come from a woman under 30 with Graves' hyperthyroidism. CDR3s include the opening cysteine and the closing phenylalanine or tryptophan. A D gene is named only where the DNA matches it firmly. The size of a clone is reported for some rows only, either as once, few or many, or as a class for expanded clones.

j_gene	abundance	v_gene	d_gene	CDR3aa	CDR3nt
TRBJ2-2	-	TRBV7-2	TRBD2	CASSLGPAGGSSTGELFF	TGTGCCAGCAGCTTAGGCCCGGCGGGAGGGTCCTCCACCGGGGAGCTGTTTTTT
TRBJ2-3	many	TRBV5-1	-	CASSLDSARSDTQYF	TGCGCCAGCAGCTTGGATTCGGCACGCTCAGATACGCAGTATTTT
TRBJ2-3	-	TRBV27	-	CASSRLADLGPDTQYF	TGTGCCAGCAGCCGTTTAGCGGACCTGGGACCAGATACGCAGTATTTT
TRBJ2-1	-	TRBV4-3	-	CTSSQDSGGGSANEQFF	TGCACCAGCAGCCAAGATTCGGGGGGCGGGAGTGCGAATGAGCAGTTCTTC
TRBJ2-2	once	TRBV24-1	TRBD2	CATSGAGLVYTGELFF	TGTGCCACCAGTGGGGCGGGACTAGTTTACACCGGGGAGCTGTTTTTT
TRBJ1-1	many	TRBV28	-	CASSFRVGASEAFF	TGTGCCAGCAGTTTCAGGGTGGGCGCAAGTGAAGCTTTCTTT
TRBJ2-2	-	TRBV14	-	CASSPIAPTNTGELFF	TGTGCCAGCAGCCCCATCGCACCGACGAACACCGGGGAGCTGTTTTTT
TRBJ1-5	many	TRBV6-1	TRBD1	CASSIPTNGTGLNQPQHF	TGTGCCAGCAGTATCCCGACGAACGGGACAGGCCTCAATCAGCCCCAGCATTTT
TRBJ2-3	-	TRBV7-3	-	CASSLTGLKTDTQYF	TGTGCCAGCAGCTTAACGGGACTGAAAACAGATACGCAGTATTTT
TRBJ2-1	many	TRBV28	-	CASSTRGSGANEQFF	TGTGCCAGCAGTACGAGGGGCTCCGGGGCCAATGAGCAGTTCTTC
TRBJ2-1	many	TRBV27	-	CASSLSTGYEQFF	TGTGCCAGCAGCCTAAGTACGGGCTATGAGCAGTTCTTC
TRBJ2-3	once	TRBV4-1	-	CASSQVLQGGSDTQYF	TGCGCCAGCAGCCAAGTATTGCAGGGGGGCTCAGATACGCAGTATTTT
TRBJ1-2	-	TRBV19	-	CASSMTGGAYGYTF	TGTGCCAGTAGTATGACGGGAGGAGCCTATGGCTACACCTTC
TRBJ2-7	many	TRBV9	-	CASSVGPFYEQYF	TGTGCCAGCAGCGTAGGTCCGTTCTACGAGCAGTACTTC
TRBJ2-5	-	TRBV24-1	TRBD2	CATSAGSGRGETQYF	TGTGCCACCAGTGCGGGTAGCGGGAGGGGAGAGACCCAGTACTTC
TRBJ2-1	many	TRBV30	-	CAWMEGPNEQFF	TGTGCCTGGATGGAGGGGCCCAATGAGCAGTTCTTC
TRBJ1-5	-	TRBV12-3/TRBV12-4	-	CASSSQRSIAGSTDTQHF	TGTGCCAGCAGTTCCCAACGCTCGATAGCGGGAAGCACAGATACGCAGCATTTT
TRBJ2-5	many	TRBV11-2	TRBD1	CASSMGQQETQYF	TGTGCCAGCAGTATGGGACAGCAAGAGACCCAGTACTTC
TRBJ1-3	few	TRBV2	-	CASNSDSGNTIYF	TGTGCCAGCAACAGCGACTCTGGAAACACCATATATTTT
TRBJ2-2	few	TRBV7-8	TRBD2	CASSLPLAGAGGELFF	TGTGCCAGCAGCTTACCCCTAGCGGGAGCTGGCGGGGAGCTGTTTTTT
TRBJ1-5	-	TRBV5-6	-	CASSSGFGFSNQPQHF	TGTGCCAGCAGCTCAGGGTTCGGGTTTAGCAATCAGCCCCAGCATTTT
TRBJ2-4	-	TRBV14	TRBD1	CASSHQTGDIQYF	TGTGCCAGCAGCCACCAAACAGGGGACATTCAGTACTTC
TRBJ2-3	many	TRBV24-1	TRBD2	CATSSGGRDTQYF	TGTGCCACCAGTAGCGGGGGACGGGATACGCAGTATTTT
TRBJ2-1	-	TRBV7-2	-	CASSAYYSLGNEQFF	TGTGCCAGCAGCGCGTATTATTCGCTAGGGAATGAGCAGTTCTTC
TRBJ1-1	-	TRBV5-1	-	CASSLELTGNTEAFF	TGCGCCAGCAGCTTGGAATTGACGGGAAACACTGAAGCTTTCTTT
TRBJ2-3	many	TRBV18	-	CASSPRATSQASTDTQYF	TGTGCCAGCTCACCAAGGGCCACGTCCCAGGCTAGCACAGATACGCAGTATTTT
TRBJ2-1	-	TRBV7-6	-	CASSSGGAGEQFF	TGTGCCAGCAGTTCAGGCGGAGCGGGTGAGCAGTTCTTC
TRBJ2-5	-	TRBV7-9	-	CASSRTLADLPETQYF	TGTGCCAGCAGCCGAACACTAGCCGACCTACCAGAGACCCAGTACTTC
TRBJ2-2	few	TRBV30	-	CAWSPRRTGELFF	TGTGCCTGGAGCCCGAGGAGGACCGGGGAGCTGTTTTTT
TRBJ2-6	-	TRBV12-3/TRBV12-4	-	CASSLRRGSGANVLTF	TGTGCCAGCAGTCTACGGAGGGGCTCTGGGGCCAACGTCCTGACTTTC
TRBJ1-2	many	TRBV30	-	CATTRQRANGYTF	TGTGCCACCACACGCCAACGAGCGAATGGCTACACCTTC
TRBJ1-4	many	TRBV3-1	-	CASSRNRNEKLFF	TGTGCCAGCAGCCGGAACCGCAATGAAAAACTGTTTTTT
TRBJ1-4	few	TRBV6-6	TRBD1	CASSYVRGGYEKLFF	TGTGCCAGCAGTTACGTCAGGGGGGGATATGAAAAACTGTTTTTT
TRBJ2-7	few	TRBV29-1	TRBD1	CSAGQGIFYEQYF	TGCAGCGCGGGACAGGGAATTTTTTACGAGCAGTACTTC
TRBJ2-1	-	TRBV20-1	-	CSAIPLTASSYNEQFF	TGCAGTGCTATCCCCCTAACGGCGAGCTCCTACAATGAGCAGTTCTTC
TRBJ2-2	many	TRBV29-1	TRBD1	CSVQGVWTGELFF	TGCAGCGTACAGGGGGTGTGGACCGGGGAGCTGTTTTTT
TRBJ2-3	-	TRBV20-1	-	CSARGSARGSTDTQYF	TGCAGTGCTAGAGGATCGGCGCGGGGAAGCACAGATACGCAGTATTTT
TRBJ2-7	many	TRBV20-1	TRBD1	CSARWAGGLRTYEQYF	TGCAGTGCTAGATGGGCAGGGGGCTTACGCACCTACGAGCAGTACTTC
TRBJ2-7	many	TRBV18	-	CASSPPGTDSYEQYF	TGTGCCAGCTCACCCCCCGGGACGGATTCCTACGAGCAGTACTTC